This TCR beta chain emerged from a study of blood T cell repertoires in COVID-19. The wider study: Samples came from the United States, Italy and Spain, spanning acute and convalescent COVID-19. Sources were T cells, B-cell-depleted T cells, or PBMCs; the material itself was cDNA or gDNA.

Sequencing used immunoSEQ multiplex PCR; TCRdb keeps in-frame clones, though not all of them. This sample has 120,000 to 150,000 clones, with roughly 88% found just once. In Seattle, patients joined the study during active infection and were tracked longitudinally. The sequencing sample was made of peripheral blood. The clonotype comes from a woman aged 55-75 years with COVID-19, enrolled during active disease.

The CDR3 nucleotides are TGTGCCAGCAGTTACTCGGGGCTACGGACTAACTATGGCTACACCTTC. Its translation: CASSYSGLRTNYGYTF. This chain joins TRBV6-5 and TRBJ1-2, with D tentatively TRBD1 (5 bases). The CDR3 consists of 16 residues. V lost 0 bases and J 0 bases, leaving 11 bases between the germline ends. Germline V gene sequence: CDR1 MNHEY, CDR2 SVGAGI.